The clone carrying this T cell receptor beta chain was counted a few times. One entry per CDR3 protein, called by TCRdb with MiXCR from the 5' RACE reads. The sample includes about 85,000 distinct CDR3 sequences, approximately 20% of them seen just once. This record comes from a study of spatial heterogeneity in lung cancer. Regarding time point: sample taken at primary tumor resection. The input material, whole RNA from tumor, nontumor lung or frozen PBMC, was sequenced unsorted. Per the germline V gene, CDR1 is LGHDT and CDR2 is YNNKEL (reference sequence). V lost 1 base to trimming and J lost 0 bases, with 6 bases between them. The CDR3 is made up of 14 amino acids.

The V call is TRBV3-1, the J call TRBJ2-5; D ambiguous. The sample here was PBMCs, taken at surgery. The sequence was obtained from a male donor with early-stage non-small cell lung cancer. The CDR3 DNA reads TGTGCCAGCAGCCAAGGGGCGAACCAAGAGACCCAGTACTTC. The encoded protein is CASSQGANQETQYF.